A selection of T cell receptor beta chains follows, all from one sample in a study of T cell responses to AZD1222 COVID-19 vaccine. Clones were sequenced by immunoSEQ multiplex PCR, and TCRdb holds only the in-frame ones, with some missing. The data show just over 150,000 clones, with about nine tenths seen just once and around 1.9% held by the top ten. The sequencing here drew on peripheral blood, taken on day 0 of AZD1222 vaccination. These receptor sequences come from an adult in good health. CDR3s include the opening cysteine and the closing phenylalanine or tryptophan. D genes are given only for firm matches. Size values are once, few and many counts, or a class for expanded clones, and some rows have none.

CDR3aa	CDR3nt	d_gene	abundance	j_gene	v_gene
CASSPPVTLEQFF	TGTGCCAGCTCACCACCGGTTACCCTTGAGCAGTTCTTC	.	.	TRBJ2-1	TRBV18
CASIAPPQTSGRYNEQFF	TGTGCCAGCATCGCCCCCCCACAGACTAGCGGGAGGTACAATGAGCAGTTCTTC	TRBD2	few	TRBJ2-1	TRBV25-1
CASSYSQDTSALHF	TGTGCCAGCAGTTACTCGCAGGACACGTCCGCCCTCCACTTT	.	few	TRBJ1-6	TRBV6-2/TRBV6-3
CATSRDKAGGRETQYF	TGTGCCACCAGCAGAGATAAAGCGGGAGGTCGAGAGACCCAGTACTTC	TRBD2	.	TRBJ2-5	TRBV15
CASWSRGTDQETQYF	TGTGCCAGCTGGAGTCGCGGGACTGATCAAGAGACCCAGTACTTC	.	.	TRBJ2-5	TRBV25-1
CASSPGQAGYEQYF	TGTGCCAGCTCACCGGGACAGGCTGGCTACGAGCAGTACTTC	TRBD1	.	TRBJ2-7	TRBV18
CASSSQVQYQPQHF	TGTGCCAGCAGTTCGCAGGTACAATATCAGCCCCAGCATTTT	.	.	TRBJ1-5	TRBV2
CASSQETGVSNQPQHF	TGTGCCAGCAGCCAGGAGACAGGTGTGAGCAATCAGCCCCAGCATTTT	.	.	TRBJ1-5	TRBV4-2
CASSTKLRDLVHNEQFF	TGTGCCAGTAGTACCAAACTCCGGGACTTAGTTCACAATGAGCAGTTCTTC	.	once	TRBJ2-1	TRBV19
CASSLGGVWEQYF	TGTGCCAGCAGTTTAGGAGGGGTGTGGGAGCAGTACTTC	.	.	TRBJ2-7	TRBV28
CASSSRPRVHRAFGNEQFF	TGTGCCAGCAGTTCACGCCCCCGGGTCCACAGAGCATTTGGTAATGAGCAGTTCTTC	.	.	TRBJ2-1	TRBV27
CASSPGGQRQSSGNTIYF	TGTGCCAGCTCACCAGGAGGACAGCGCCAAAGCTCTGGAAACACCATATATTTT	.	once	TRBJ1-3	TRBV18
CASSVGSQGIEPQHF	TGTGCCAGCAGCGTAGGATCCCAGGGGATTGAGCCCCAGCATTTT	.	.	TRBJ1-5	TRBV9
CASSMAGTSGDNEQFF	TGTGCCAGCAGCATGGCCGGGACTAGCGGAGACAATGAGCAGTTCTTC	TRBD2	.	TRBJ2-1	TRBV9
CASSVGNSNEKLFF	TGTGCCAGCAGCGTAGGGAACAGTAATGAAAAACTGTTTTTT	.	.	TRBJ1-4	TRBV9
CATSDKGLAGVVNEQFF	TGTGCCACCAGTGATAAGGGACTAGCGGGAGTCGTTAATGAGCAGTTCTTC	TRBD2	.	TRBJ2-1	TRBV24-1
CASSQGGYEQYF	TGTGCCAGCAGTCAAGGGGGCTACGAGCAGTACTTC	.	once	TRBJ2-7	TRBV12-3/TRBV12-4
CASSQGGKKLFF	TGTGCCAGCAGCCAAGGGGGTAAAAAACTGTTTTTT	.	.	TRBJ1-4	TRBV3-1/TRBV3-2
CATSRDLSGNEQFF	TGTGCCACCAGCAGAGATCTCAGCGGCAATGAGCAGTTCTTC	.	once	TRBJ2-1	TRBV15
CASREDRSYEQYF	TGTGCCAGCAGGGAAGACAGATCCTACGAGCAGTACTTC	.	.	TRBJ2-7	TRBV6-1
CASSPPGGGPTNEKLFF	TGTGCCAGCAGCCCACCCGGGGGGGGCCCAACTAATGAAAAACTGTTTTTT	.	.	TRBJ1-4	TRBV7-8
CASSLGQNYGYTF	TGTGCCAGCAGCTTAGGGCAGAACTATGGCTACACCTTC	.	.	TRBJ1-2	TRBV5-4
CASSSGKGHEQYF	TGCGCCAGCAGTTCGGGAAAGGGGCACGAGCAGTACTTC	.	.	TRBJ2-7	TRBV4-1
CSVEGRGGSTEAFF	TGCAGCGTTGAAGGCCGGGGGGGGAGCACTGAAGCTTTCTTT	.	.	TRBJ1-1	TRBV29-1
CASSASMGFEEKLFF	TGTGCCAGCAGCGCCAGCATGGGGTTTGAGGAAAAACTGTTTTTT	.	.	TRBJ1-4	TRBV7-6
CASSVETGGETQYF	TGTGCCAGCAGCGTAGAGACAGGGGGAGAGACCCAGTACTTC	TRBD1	.	TRBJ2-5	TRBV9
CASSRTGGAASPTDTQYF	TGTGCCAGCAGTCGAACGGGCGGGGCGGCTAGCCCCACAGATACGCAGTATTTT	.	.	TRBJ2-3	TRBV9
CASTGFDEQYF	TGTGCCAGCACAGGTTTCGACGAGCAGTACTTC	.	.	TRBJ2-7	TRBV28
CASSPRVSSYEQYF	TGTGCCAGCAGCCCCCGGGTCAGCTCCTACGAGCAGTACTTC	.	.	TRBJ2-7	TRBV7-2
CASSLTGGNYGYTF	TGTGCCAGCAGCTTGACAGGGGGTAACTATGGCTACACCTTC	TRBD1	.	TRBJ1-2	TRBV11-2
CASRESPPRQDSYNEQFF	TGTGCCAGTAGGGAATCTCCTCCGAGGCAGGATTCCTACAATGAGCAGTTCTTC	.	.	TRBJ2-1	TRBV19
CASSPNRQGVFF	TGTGCCAGCTCACCGAACCGACAGGGTGTGTTCTTC	TRBD1	.	TRBJ2-1	TRBV18
CASSSAGTSGSEDTQYF	TGTGCCAGCAGCTCAGCCGGGACTAGCGGCTCCGAGGATACGCAGTATTTT	TRBD2	.	TRBJ2-3	TRBV4-2
CASSSGQGNEQFF	TGTGCCAGCAGCTCGGGACAGGGCAATGAGCAGTTCTTC	TRBD1	.	TRBJ2-1	TRBV5-4
CASSPPGTGNYGYTF	TGTGCCAGCAGCCCCCCCGGGACGGGGAACTATGGCTACACCTTC	.	.	TRBJ1-2	TRBV5-4
CASSQGWNTEAFF	TGTGCCAGCAGCCAAGGTTGGAACACTGAAGCTTTCTTT	.	.	TRBJ1-1	TRBV14